Following are 28 T cell receptor beta chains from one sample sequenced in a study of T-cell reconstitution after alpha-beta-depleted transplantation in children. Construction of the TCRbeta library involved unique molecular identifiers. From the PCR reads, TCRdb called clonotypes with MiXCR, one entry per CDR3 protein. This sample has around 450,000 distinct CDR3 sequences, with 10% found just once. Sequences were derived from PBMCs, sampled before TCRalphabeta/CD19-depleted stem cell transplant. These receptors came from a child aged 2-15 years with inherited bone marrow failure, due to receive a stem cell transplant.

The rearrangement joins TRBV30 to TRBJ1-2; TRBD1 aligns across 7 bases. Germline V CDR1 and CDR2: GTSNPN, SVGIG (reference sequence). V gave up 7 bases and J gave up 4 bases; unmatched junction bases: 6. The CDR3 has 12 amino acids. In DNA, the CDR3 is TGTGCCTCGGACAGGCCCTTCTATGGCTACACCTTC. This gives the protein CASDRPFYGYTF.

This clonotype was counted at least ten times. The chain has TRBV7-2 and TRBJ2-5; D not resolved. V shed 3 bases and J shed 1 base, with 9 bases lying between them. The CDR3 spans 14 residues. The V gene's germline CDR1 is SGHTA and CDR2 FQGNSA. The DNA for the CDR3 is TGTGCCAGCAGCTTTATGGGATCCCAAGAGACCCAGTACTTC. Its translation: CASSFMGSQETQYF.

In its sample, this clonotype was seen many times. The V and J genes are TRBV13 and TRBJ2-1; 11 bases are shared with TRBD2. With V trimmed by 1 base and J by 7 bases, 6 bases remained unmatched. CDR3 length equals 16 residues. The germline CDR1 and CDR2 sequences are PRHDT and FYEKMQ (reference sequence). The CDR3 reads CASSLEGSGRGNEQFF. CDR3 nucleotides: TGTGCCAGCAGCTTAGAAGGTAGCGGGAGGGGGAATGAGCAGTTCTTC. The whole variable domain, remainder taken from reference TRBV13 and TRBJ2-1, is AAGVIQSPRHLIKEKRETATLKCYPIPRHDTVYWYQQGPGQDPQFLISFYEKMQSDKGSIPDRFSAQQFSDYHSELNMSSLELGDSALYFCASSLEGSGRGNEQFFGPGTRLTVL.

This clonotype was counted between two and nine times. This chain uses TRBV27 with TRBJ2-7, with TRBD2 matching 10 bases. CDR3 length: 13 amino acids. The trim removed 9 bases at V and 6 bases at J, leaving 8 bases unmatched. Germline V lookup: CDR1 MNHEY, CDR2 SMNVEV (reference sequence). CDR3 sequence reads: CASQREGFIEQYF. The CDR3 DNA sequence: TGTGCCAGTCAGCGGGAGGGTTTTATCGAGCAGTACTTC.

Regarding this clonotype: This may stem from a read error, because a much larger clone lies one nucleotide away. The rearrangement joins TRBV7-9 to TRBJ1-5; possible D gene TRBD1, 5 bases. Trimming removed 2 bases from V and 3 bases from J, with 17 bases in between. Germline CDR1 SEHNR, CDR2 FQNEAQ (reference sequence). The CDR3 covers 17 residues. The CDR3 coding sequence is TGTGCCAGCAGCTTAAGTTTAGGCAGGGACCCCAATCAGCCCCAGCATTTT. Encoded protein: CASSLSLGRDPNQPQHF.

V usage is TRBV6-2 or TRBV6-3 and J usage is TRBJ2-5; D gene ambiguous. Trimming stripped 2 bases from V and 4 bases from J, with 14 bases between. The CDR3 totals 15 residues. CDR1 is MNHEY, CDR2 SVGEGT, per germline. The CDR3 nucleotides read TGTGCCAGCAGTTACAGCTTTTCGGCAGGAGAGACCCAGTACTTC. The encoded protein is CASSYSFSAGETQYF.

This clonotype was seen many times. This chain joins TRBV20-1 and TRBJ2-2; 7 bases line up with TRBD2. Germline CDR1 and CDR2: DFQATT and SNEGSKA (reference sequence). The CDR3 consists of 14 residues. The V segment lost 3 bases and the J segment 5 bases; nucleotides outside the gene matches: 6. CDR3 bases: TGCAGTGCTAGGGGCGGGAGCGGGACCGGGGAGCTGTTTTTT. It codes for CSARGGSGTGELFF.

This clonotype was counted a few times. The chain employs TRBV20-1 and TRBJ1-2; no definite D call. Per germline, CDR1 DFQATT and CDR2 SNEGSKA (reference sequence). The germline V and J ends were trimmed by 5 bases and 2 bases, with 18 bases remaining between them. This CDR3 is built from 15 residues. In nucleotides, the CDR3 is TGCAGTGCTCTTCAATCCGACATCGTGAACTATGGCTACACCTTC. It yields the protein CSALQSDIVNYGYTF.

This clonotype was picked up many times. V usage is TRBV5-1 and J usage is TRBJ2-1, with D tentatively TRBD2 (6 bases). This CDR3 region has 15 residues. Germline lookup yields CDR1 SGHRS and CDR2 YFSETQ. Trimming cost V 4 bases and J 6 bases, with 17 bases left between them. The CDR3 here is CASSPAPGLSNEQFF. As DNA, the CDR3 is TGCGCCAGCAGCCCGGCCCCCGGACTATCCAATGAGCAGTTCTTC. The complete variable domain, with remaining parts taken from reference TRBV5-1 and TRBJ2-1, reads KAGVTQTPRYLIKTRGQQVTLSCSPISGHRSVSWYQQTPGQGLQFLFEYFSETQRNKGNFPGRFSGRQFSNSRSEMNVSTLELGDSALYLCASSPAPGLSNEQFFGPGTRLTVL.

The table lists this clonotype with a count of one. Just one base apart from a much larger clone, this may be a read error. A read error is likely, as this CDR3 ends without the conserved phenylalanine or tryptophan. The J gene is TRBJ2-7, the V gene TRBV4-3; TRBD1 matches 7 bases. The V gene's germline CDR1 is LGHNA and CDR2 YSLEER. CDR3 length: 15 residues. The trim removed 1 base at V and 5 bases at J, leaving 8 bases unmatched. The CDR3, as DNA: TGCGCCAGCAGCCAAGTTTTAGGGGGCAGCCACGAGCAGTACTAC. It translates to CASSQVLGGSHEQYY.

This clonotype was detected ten times or more. The chain carries TRBV12-3 or TRBV12-4 and TRBJ2-2; no definite D call. The V gene lost 7 bases and the J gene lost 6 bases, with 12 bases spanning the gap. This CDR3 contains 13 residues. CDR3 residues: CASKLWSAGELFF. The CDR3, as DNA: TGTGCCAGCAAGCTATGGTCGGCCGGGGAGCTGTTTTTT.

In this sample, this clonotype turned up many times. The chain uses TRBV20-1 and TRBJ1-5; 9 positions match TRBD1. The CDR3 totals 14 residues. Losses at the gene ends were 6 bases for V and 1 base for J; bases not matched to a gene: 4. Germline lookup yields CDR1 DFQATT and CDR2 SNEGSKA (reference sequence). The CDR3 sequence: CSARGQGSNQPQHF. For the CDR3, the DNA is TGCAGTGCCAGGGGACAGGGCAGCAATCAGCCCCAGCATTTT.

This clonotype has ten or more counts. This chain joins TRBV20-1 and TRBJ2-5, with D possibly being TRBD2 (6 bases). Trimming stripped 5 bases from V and 2 bases from J, with 15 bases between. CDR3 size: 14 residues. Germline V lookup: CDR1 DFQATT, CDR2 SNEGSKA (reference sequence). CDR3 in amino acids: CSAASDGPQETQYF. For the CDR3, the DNA is TGCAGTGCTGCTAGCGATGGCCCGCAAGAGACCCAGTACTTC.

The table lists this clonotype with many counts. The rearrangement uses TRBV4-3 and TRBJ1-4; 7 bases fit TRBD1. Germline trimming cut 0 bases from V and 7 bases from J; bases unmatched to any gene: 5. Germline values: CDR1 LGHNA, CDR2 YSLEER. CDR3 length: 15 residues. The CDR3 DNA follows: TGCGCCAGCAGCCAAGATACAGGGGACGGTGAAAAACTGTTTTTT. Amino acid sequence: CASSQDTGDGEKLFF.

This clonotype was seen many times. The rearrangement links TRBV20-1 to TRBJ2-5; the D gene is possibly TRBD2 (6 bases). Trimming took off 6 bases at V and 5 bases at J, with 25 bases between the two ends. This CDR3 has 16 amino acids. CDR1 DFQATT and CDR2 SNEGSKA come from the germline V gene (reference sequence). CDR3: CSAPDPRSGVRETQYF. The CDR3 nucleotides are TGCAGTGCCCCGGACCCACGGTCGGGGGTAAGGGAGACCCAGTACTTC.

In its sample, this clonotype was seen many times. The DNA of the CDR3 is TGTGCCACCAGCAGCCCGGGTTTATCGTCAGTGAACACTGAAGCTTTCTTT. Its translation is CATSSPGLSSVNTEAFF. The genes are TRBV15 and TRBJ1-1; D unclear. Germline V gene lookup returns CDR1 LNHNV and CDR2 YYDKDF (reference sequence). The V and J ends lost 3 bases and 0 bases respectively, with 17 bases between them. The CDR3 runs to 17 residues.

This clonotype showed up many times. V gene TRBV11-1 combines with J gene TRBJ2-3, with TRBD2 identical over 9 bases. Germline CDR1 SGHAT, CDR2 FQDESV (reference sequence). This CDR3 has 19 amino acids. The trim removed 4 bases at V and 0 bases at J, leaving 14 bases unmatched. CDR3 region: CASSSTESGRTPSTDTQYF. The CDR3 coding sequence is TGTGCCAGCAGCTCGACTGAAAGCGGGAGGACACCTAGCACAGATACGCAGTATTTT.

In this sample, this clonotype turned up many times. This chain connects TRBV7-8 to TRBJ2-1; maybe TRBD2 (5 bases). V lost 3 bases, J lost 5 bases, and 8 bases lay in between. Germline CDR1 is SGHVS and CDR2 is FQNEAQ. This CDR3 is built from 13 residues. CDR3 sequence reads: CASSFGRDNEQFF. CDR3 in DNA: TGTGCCAGCAGCTTTGGGCGGGACAATGAGCAGTTCTTC.

This clonotype has at least ten counts. The V and J genes are TRBV28 and TRBJ2-2; no reliable D call. Germline V gives CDR1 MDHEN, CDR2 SYDVKM. V was shortened by 0 bases and J by 4 bases, with 6 bases between the two germline ends. This CDR3 has 14 amino acids. CDR3 residues: CASSLWALTGELFF. The DNA of the CDR3 is TGTGCCAGCAGTTTATGGGCGCTCACCGGGGAGCTGTTTTTT.

The V and J genes are TRBV29-1 and TRBJ2-3; D could derive from TRBD1 or TRBD2 (6 bases each). CDR3 length: 18 residues. Germline-derived CDR1 and CDR2 are SQVTM and ANQGSEA. V lost 5 bases and J lost 3, with 27 bases in between. The CDR3 sequence: CSVLGESGGGVGTDTQYF. For the CDR3, the DNA is TGCAGCGTTTTAGGGGAATCAGGAGGGGGTGTTGGTACAGATACGCAGTATTTT.

To note about this clonotype: This may arise from a read error, as a much more abundant clone is one base away. The chain recombines TRBV4-3 with TRBJ2-7; D might be TRBD1 or TRBD2, each matching 5 bases. The CDR3 is 15 amino acids. The germline gives CDR1 LGHNA, CDR2 YSLEER. CDR3: CASSQRDGTAYDQYF. CDR3 sequence (DNA): TGCGCCAGCAGCCAAAGGGACGGTACGGCCTACGATCAGTACTTC.

V gene TRBV19 combines with J gene TRBJ2-1, with 8 bases matching TRBD2. CDR1 is LNHDA, CDR2 SQIVND, per germline (reference sequence). The CDR3 sequence is 15 residues long. J gave up 5 bases and V 2 bases, and 5 bases lay outside the gene matches. CDR3 nucleotide sequence: TGTGCCAGTAGTATATCCGGGAGGGGACACAATGAGCAGTTCTTC. Its protein is CASSISGRGHNEQFF.

This clonotype was found a few times. The V gene is TRBV29-1, the J gene TRBJ2-7; 7 bases are shared with TRBD2. CDR1 and CDR2 from the germline V gene are SQVTM and ANQGSEA. The junction had 3 bases not matched to a gene; V was cut back by 4 bases and J by 3 bases. The CDR3 has 12 residues. The DNA for the CDR3 is TGCAGCGTTGGGGGACTAAACTACGAGCAGTACTTC. Protein product: CSVGGLNYEQYF.

This clonotype was counted at least ten times. This chain uses TRBV29-1 with TRBJ2-3; maybe TRBD2 (7 bases). CDR1 is SQVTM, CDR2 ANQGSEA, per germline. The CDR3 spans 16 residues. V was trimmed by 6 bases and J by 0 bases, leaving 19 bases between them. The CDR3 protein is CSVAGASGISTDTQYF. CDR3 bases: TGCAGCGTGGCGGGGGCGAGCGGGATCAGCACAGATACGCAGTATTTT.

The gene calls are TRBV4-2 and TRBJ2-7, with a tentative D call TRBD2 (5 bases). Trimming took 2 bases from V and 2 from J, leaving 13 bases between them. The CDR3 sequence is 15 residues long. Germline loops: CDR1 LGHNA, CDR2 YNFKEQ. The CDR3 protein is CASSQLVDSPYEQYF. CDR3 in DNA: TGTGCCAGCAGCCAATTAGTGGACTCACCCTACGAGCAGTACTTC.

This clonotype was seen only a few times. The CDR3 reads CASSQITGTALGGEQYF. Here the CDR3 DNA reads TGTGCCAGCAGCCAGATAACCGGGACAGCCTTGGGTGGAGAGCAGTACTTC. The rearrangement uses TRBV5-6 and TRBJ2-7; 7 nucleotides match TRBD1. The ends lost 4 bases at V and 7 bases at J; junction bases unmatched: 20. This CDR3 region has 17 residues. The germline V gene has CDR1 SGHDT and CDR2 YYEEEE.

This clonotype was found many times. The J gene is TRBJ2-5, the V gene TRBV27; 9 bases match TRBD1. After removal of 6 bases from V and 2 bases from J, the junction contained 13 bases not matched to a gene. Germline V gene lookup returns CDR1 MNHEY and CDR2 SMNVEV (reference sequence). This CDR3 has 17 residues. CDR3 residues: CASRRHHGTGRQETQYF. For the CDR3, the DNA is TGTGCCAGCAGACGACACCACGGGACAGGGCGGCAAGAGACCCAGTACTTC.

This clonotype has only a few counts. The J gene is TRBJ1-2, the V gene TRBV5-6, with 9 nucleotides matching TRBD1. The CDR3 runs to 14 residues. Germline CDR1 and CDR2: SGHDT and YYEEEE. Trimming cost V 5 bases and J 7 bases; bases outside gene matches: 9. The CDR3 coding sequence is TGTGCCAGCAGACAAGGACAGGGGAAGGGTGGCTACACCTTC. Its protein product is CASRQGQGKGGYTF.